This T cell receptor (beta chain) was sequenced for a study of T cell repertoires in cytomegalovirus infection (dated by TCRdb to between 2017 and 2020). With respect to the entire study: The HLA type of each donor mattered for the analysis, because public TCR beta signatures pointed to carriage of CMV infection along with the matching HLA type.

The CDR3 contains 13 residues, cysteine and phenylalanine counted. Only the CDR3 DNA stays, 39 bases, in frame from base 1. CDR1 and CDR2, per the germline V gene, are SGHTA and FQGNSA. Germline trimming: 5 bases from V, 11 bases from J; junction bases outside gene matches: 9. This clonotype was observed many times. Its antigen specificity is not known. No per-base quality is available; no much larger clone lies one base away. The reads were generated on an Illumina HiSeq 1500. TCRdb itself trimmed the public reads at Q25 with fastp, ran MiXCR and retained productive beta chains. Every entry covers one CDR3 protein and lists the most common genes and DNA from its rows. This sample gives roughly 180,000 distinct CDR3 sequences in total; roughly 30% of them show up just once. The ten most abundant clones make up about 31% of the sample. Summary of the overall study and its limitations: In both this cohort and an independent cohort of over 350 donors, the cumulative frequency of public TCR beta family members distinguished carriers of CMV infection plus the relevant HLA type. The ex vivo response was dominated by HLA-C-restricted CMV-specific TCR beta clonotypes, which also provided the single most frequent clonotype in two of eight donors.

Recombination linked TRBV7-2 to TRBJ1-2; TRBD1 fits 9 bases in the junction. Material: PBMCs. The TCR sequence derives from a human donor in good health (CMV status not recorded). Some clones in this sample may be carry-over from other donors' samples. The CDR3 region: CASSRPGQGNYTF. The DNA is as follows: TGTGCCAGCAGCCGACCGGGACAGGGTAATTACACCTTC.